One sample yielded the 20 T cell receptor beta chains listed below, sequenced in a study of cytomegalovirus exposure and HLA in healthy donors. Clones were read by immunoSEQ multiplex PCR, and TCRdb kept only the in-frame ones, dropping some. The profile shows some 130,000 clones, approximately 91% of them singletons. Sequencing input: PBMCs. The receptors here all came from a man aged 30 to 39 in good health and CMV-seronegative.

V and J are TRBV7-2 and TRBJ1-1; a weak D match, TRBD1 (5 bases). CDR3 length equals 15 residues. V lost 4 bases and J 4 bases, leaving 16 bases between the germline ends. Germline CDR1 and CDR2: SGHTA and FQGNSA. The CDR3 sequence: CASSSGGVLGTEAFF. CDR3 DNA sequence: TGTGCCAGCAGCTCCGGAGGGGTTCTGGGCACTGAAGCTTTCTTT.

The CDR3 bases are TGTGCCAGCAGCCAAGTTGTCCGAGCGGATGATTACGAGCAGTACTTC. It encodes CASSQVVRADDYEQYF. The chain is built from TRBV4-2 and TRBJ2-7, with D perhaps TRBD2 (5 bases). The germline V and J ends were trimmed by 1 base and 4 bases, with 17 bases remaining between them. CDR1 is LGHNA, CDR2 YNFKEQ, per germline. There are 16 residues in the CDR3.

The genes are TRBV5-4 and TRBJ2-5; D might be TRBD2 (6 bases). The CDR3 consists of 13 residues. Germline values: CDR1 SGHNT, CDR2 YYREEE (reference sequence). Trimming removed 2 bases from V and 5 bases from J, with 10 bases in between. This chain's CDR3 is CASSFGEEETQYF. In DNA form, the CDR3 reads TGTGCCAGCAGCTTTGGGGAGGAGGAGACCCAGTACTTC.

V and J are TRBV5-4 and TRBJ1-4; 10 bases agree with TRBD1. The CDR3 spans 15 residues. V shed 4 bases, J shed 7 bases, and the junction held 7 bases outside the gene matches. Germline V gene lookup returns CDR1 SGHNT and CDR2 YYREEE (reference sequence). CDR3 in amino acids: CASSARQGAREKLFF. The CDR3 DNA is TGTGCCAGCAGCGCGAGACAGGGGGCGCGTGAAAAACTGTTTTTT.

The chain joins TRBV30 to TRBJ2-7, with a weak D call TRBD2 (5 bases). Germline CDR1 GTSNPN, CDR2 SVGIG (reference sequence). This CDR3 has 12 residues. Trimming stripped 1 base from V and 13 bases from J, with 17 bases between. The CDR3 DNA reads as TGTGCCTGGAGTGCAGACCAATCTAGCTGCTACTTC. The encoded protein is CAWSADQSSCYF.

The V gene is TRBV9, the J gene TRBJ1-3; 7 positions agree with TRBD1. The CDR3 consists of 17 residues. Germline CDR1 reads SGDLS; CDR2 reads YYNGEE. Trimming at V came to 2 bases and at J to 5 bases, leaving 13 bases not matched to a gene. The DNA of the CDR3 is TGTGCCAGCAGCGTTATTTCGTCAGGGGGAGAGCGAAACACCATATATTTT. It specifies CASSVISSGGERNTIYF.

The V call is TRBV5-1, the J call TRBJ2-5, with 7 bases that match TRBD2. CDR1 SGHRS and CDR2 YFSETQ come from the germline V gene. The J segment lost 2 bases and the V segment lost 4 bases, leaving 8 bases of the junction unmatched. The CDR3 has 15 amino acids. CDR3 protein: CASSLGRGSQETQYF. DNA for the CDR3: TGCGCCAGCAGCCTGGGGAGGGGTAGTCAAGAGACCCAGTACTTC.

The J gene is TRBJ2-7, the V gene TRBV14; weak D call: TRBD2 (5 bases). Germline V gives CDR1 SGHDN, CDR2 FVKESK. Trimming shortened V by 0 bases and J by 1 base, and 31 bases separated the two germline ends. CDR3 size: 22 residues. CDR3 DNA: TGTGCCAGCAGCCAAGATCCCTATCCCTCACGACCAGTCTGCGGGTTTTCCTACGAGCAGTACTTC. Its protein is CASSQDPYPSRPVCGFSYEQYF.

This chain uses TRBV29-1 with TRBJ1-3, with D possibly TRBD1 on 6 matching bases. The V end lost 1 base, the J end lost 0 bases, and 16 bases lay between the germline ends. The CDR3 covers 17 residues. Germline V CDR1 and CDR2: SQVTM, ANQGSEA. In DNA, the CDR3 is TGCAGCGTTGAAGGCCGCCCCCAGGGGAGCTCTGGAAACACCATATATTTT. It is translated as CSVEGRPQGSSGNTIYF.

The chain is built from TRBV5-5 and TRBJ2-5; TRBD2 matches 16 bases. CDR1 SGHKS and CDR2 YYEKEE come from the germline V gene (reference sequence). The CDR3 spans 19 residues. Germline trimming cut 3 bases from V and 2 bases from J; bases unmatched to any gene: 10. As DNA, the CDR3 is TGTGCCAGCAGCTCCTCGGGGACTAGCGGGAGGGCCGGTCAAGAGACCCAGTACTTC. Translation: CASSSSGTSGRAGQETQYF.

The chain uses TRBV5-6 and TRBJ2-2; 9 nucleotides line up with TRBD2. From germline, CDR1 is SGHDT and CDR2 YYEEEE. Trimming at V came to 2 bases and at J to 5 bases, leaving 7 bases not matched to a gene. The CDR3 covers 16 residues. The DNA for the CDR3 is TGTGCCAGCAGCTTTGGTAGCGGGAGTGGTACCGGGGAGCTGTTTTTT. This sequence encodes CASSFGSGSGTGELFF.

This chain joins TRBV12-2 and TRBJ2-7; TRBD2, the table's D call, was not compared with the DNA. TRBV12-2 is described as a pseudogene. The CDR3 has 13 amino acids. The chain's CDR3 is CASRHDGGTTLYF. The CDR3 DNA is TGTGCAAGTCGCCACGACGGGGGGACTACCCTGTACTTC.

The V and J genes are TRBV5-8 and TRBJ1-1; a possible D gene is TRBD1 (5 bases). The CDR3 extends over 14 amino acids. Germline loops: CDR1 SGHTS, CDR2 YDEGEE. The V end was cut by 6 bases, the J end by 4 bases, with 16 bases between. The CDR3 sequence is CASIHGGGGTEAFF. The CDR3 coding sequence is TGTGCCAGCATCCACGGGGGAGGAGGCACTGAAGCTTTCTTT.

V usage is TRBV6-1 and J usage is TRBJ1-5; no clear D. The CDR3 is made up of 13 amino acids. V was cut by 3 bases and J by 5 bases, with 8 bases left in between. Looked up from germline, CDR1 is MNHNS and CDR2 is SASEGT. This CDR3 reads CASSDRRDQPQHF. CDR3 nucleotides: TGTGCCAGCAGTGACAGGAGGGATCAGCCCCAGCATTTT.

The chain carries TRBV5-1 and TRBJ1-3; TRBD1 is a possible D gene (5 bases). This CDR3 is 15 amino acids long. The V and J ends lost 6 bases and 2 bases respectively, with 15 bases between them. CDR1 SGHRS and CDR2 YFSETQ come from the germline V gene. The DNA of the CDR3 is TGCGCCAGCACCACTCGAACAGGAGCTGGAAACACCATATATTTT. Its protein is CASTTRTGAGNTIYF.

The J gene is TRBJ2-3, the V gene TRBV11-3, with 9 bases aligning to TRBD2. This CDR3 comprises 16 residues. The V and J ends lost 2 bases and 4 bases, in that order; junction bases with no gene match: 7. Per germline, CDR1 SGHNT and CDR2 YENEEA. The CDR3 nucleotides read TGTGCCAGCAGCTTAAATAGCGGGAGTAGGGCAGATACGCAGTATTTT. Its translation: CASSLNSGSRADTQYF. The whole variable domain, remainder taken from reference TRBV11-3 and TRBJ2-3, is EAGVVQSPRYKIIEKKQPVAFWCNPISGHNTLYWYLQNLGQGPELLIRYENEEAVDDSQLPKDRFSAERLKGVDSTLKIQPAELGDSAVYLCASSLNSGSRADTQYFGPGTRLTVL.

V is TRBV10-1 and J is TRBJ2-3, with a tentative D call TRBD2 (5 bases). This CDR3 has 16 residues. Germline-derived CDR1 and CDR2 are WNHNN and SYGVQD (reference sequence). Trimming removed 8 bases at V and 2 bases at J, with 20 bases between. The CDR3 DNA is TGCGCCAGCTACAAGGCCTCCCGGAGGTTCACAGATACGCAGTATTTT. Encoded protein: CASYKASRRFTDTQYF.

The chain recombines TRBV19 with TRBJ1-5, with D tentatively TRBD1 (6 bases). This CDR3 is 15 amino acids long. Germline loops: CDR1 LNHDA, CDR2 SQIVND (reference sequence). The V end lost 6 bases, the J end lost 5 bases, and 17 bases lay between the germline ends. In DNA, the CDR3 is TGTGCCAGTAGCCGAATCGGCTACAGGGATCAGCCCCAGCATTTT. Translating gives CASSRIGYRDQPQHF.

For the CDR3, the DNA is TGTGCCAGCAGCTTGTACGTCGGGGAAGCTTTCTTT. Amino acid sequence: CASSLYVGEAFF. The chain recombines TRBV5-5 with TRBJ1-1; no reliable D call. CDR3 length: 12 amino acids. Germline V gives CDR1 SGHKS, CDR2 YYEKEE (reference sequence). V gave up 1 base and J gave up 8 bases, with 9 bases separating them.

In this sample, this clone turned up once. The J gene is TRBJ1-5, the V gene TRBV6-6, with D possibly TRBD1 on 5 matching bases. Trimming removed 2 bases at V and 9 bases at J, with 11 bases between. CDR1 is MNHNY, CDR2 SVGAGI, per germline (reference sequence). The CDR3 length is 13 residues. The CDR3 coding sequence is TGTGCCAGCAGTTACGGGGCCAGTAGGCCCCAGCATTTT. This sequence encodes CASSYGASRPQHF.